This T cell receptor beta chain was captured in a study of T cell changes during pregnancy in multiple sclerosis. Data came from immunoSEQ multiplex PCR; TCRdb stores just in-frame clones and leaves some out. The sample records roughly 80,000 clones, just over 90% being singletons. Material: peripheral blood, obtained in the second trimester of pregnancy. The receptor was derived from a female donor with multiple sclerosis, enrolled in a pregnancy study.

CDR3 loop: CASSFNRLSGVTQYF. CDR3 nucleotides: TGTGCCAGCAGTTTCAACCGACTTAGCGGAGTTACGCAGTATTTT. V and J are TRBV27 and TRBJ2-3, with D tentatively TRBD2 (6 bases). Germline V lookup: CDR1 MNHEY, CDR2 SMNVEV (reference sequence). Deletions cut 3 bases from V and 8 bases from J, with 18 bases between. CDR3 length equals 15 residues.